This T cell receptor beta chain was obtained from a study of blood T cell repertoires in COVID-19. Study-wide background: Sources were T cells, B-cell-depleted T cells, or PBMCs; the material itself was cDNA or gDNA.

Authors' processing steps: By means of reference gene primer amplification, nucleated cell counts were estimated. The method was immunoSEQ multiplex PCR; TCRdb's version includes in-frame clones alone and lacks a portion of them. V and J calls and clone size follow that table, whereas D and trimming were derived from the DNA. The repertoire includes approximately 260,000 clones, roughly 88% of them detected once, and 2% to 2.5% sits in the top ten. Germline V gene sequence: CDR1 SNHLY, CDR2 FYNNEI. The trim removed 6 bases at V and 7 bases at J, leaving 9 bases unmatched. This CDR3 is 14 amino acids long.

The sequenced sample was peripheral blood. This TCR was sampled from a middle-aged woman who had recovered from COVID-19. The chain links TRBV2 to TRBJ2-1, with TRBD1 matching 7 bases. CDR3 DNA sequence: TGTGCCAGCAGGCGACAGGGTCTTTATAATGAGCAGTTCTTC. Translated: CASRRQGLYNEQFF.